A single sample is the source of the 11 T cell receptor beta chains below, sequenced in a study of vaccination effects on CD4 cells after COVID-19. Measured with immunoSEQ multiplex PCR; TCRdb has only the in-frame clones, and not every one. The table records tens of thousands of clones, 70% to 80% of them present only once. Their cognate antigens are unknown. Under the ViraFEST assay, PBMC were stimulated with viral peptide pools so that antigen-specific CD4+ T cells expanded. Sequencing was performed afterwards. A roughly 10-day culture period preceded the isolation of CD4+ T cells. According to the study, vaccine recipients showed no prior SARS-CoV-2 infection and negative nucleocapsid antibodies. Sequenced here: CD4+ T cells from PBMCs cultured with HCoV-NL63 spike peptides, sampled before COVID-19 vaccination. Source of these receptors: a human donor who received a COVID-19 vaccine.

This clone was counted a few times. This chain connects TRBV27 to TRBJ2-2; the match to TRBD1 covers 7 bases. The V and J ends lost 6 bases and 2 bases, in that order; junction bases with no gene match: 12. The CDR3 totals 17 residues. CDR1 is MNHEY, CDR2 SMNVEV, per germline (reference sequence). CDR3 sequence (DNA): TGTGCCAGCAGCCAACTCCAGACAGGGATCAACACCGGGGAGCTGTTTTTT. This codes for CASSQLQTGINTGELFF.

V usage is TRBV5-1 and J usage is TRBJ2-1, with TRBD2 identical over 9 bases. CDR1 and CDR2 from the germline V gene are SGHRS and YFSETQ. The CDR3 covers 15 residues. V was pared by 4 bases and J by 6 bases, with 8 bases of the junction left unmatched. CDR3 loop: CASSPGTSKSNEQFF. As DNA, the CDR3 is TGCGCCAGCAGCCCAGGGACTAGCAAGAGCAATGAGCAGTTCTTC.

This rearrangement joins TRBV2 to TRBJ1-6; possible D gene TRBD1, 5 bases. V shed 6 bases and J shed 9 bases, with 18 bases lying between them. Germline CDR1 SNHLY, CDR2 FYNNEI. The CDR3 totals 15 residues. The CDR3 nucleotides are TGTGCCAGCAGCCTCGGAAGCGGGAGGGGTTCACCCCTCCACTTT. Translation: CASSLGSGRGSPLHF.

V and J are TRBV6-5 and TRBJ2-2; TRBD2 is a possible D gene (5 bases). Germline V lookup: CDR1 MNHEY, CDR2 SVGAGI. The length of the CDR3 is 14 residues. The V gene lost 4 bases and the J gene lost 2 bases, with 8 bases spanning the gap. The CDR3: CASSSDFNTGELFF. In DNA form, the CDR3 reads TGTGCCAGCAGTTCGGACTTCAACACCGGGGAGCTGTTTTTT.

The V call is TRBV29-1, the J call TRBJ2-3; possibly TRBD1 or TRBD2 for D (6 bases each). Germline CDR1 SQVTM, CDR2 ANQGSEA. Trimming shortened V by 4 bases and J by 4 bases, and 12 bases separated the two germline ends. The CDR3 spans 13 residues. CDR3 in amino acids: CSVGGARPDTQYF. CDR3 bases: TGCAGCGTTGGGGGGGCGCGCCCAGATACGCAGTATTTT.

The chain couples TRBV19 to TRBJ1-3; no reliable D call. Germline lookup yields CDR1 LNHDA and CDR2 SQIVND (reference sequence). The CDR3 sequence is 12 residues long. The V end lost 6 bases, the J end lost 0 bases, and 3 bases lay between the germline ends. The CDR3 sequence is CASRTSGNTIYF. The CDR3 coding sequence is TGTGCCAGTAGAACCTCTGGAAACACCATATATTTT.

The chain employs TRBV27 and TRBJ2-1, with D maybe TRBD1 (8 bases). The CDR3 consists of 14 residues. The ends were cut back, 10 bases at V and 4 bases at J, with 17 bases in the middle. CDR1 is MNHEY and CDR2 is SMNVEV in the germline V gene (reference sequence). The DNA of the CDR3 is TGTGCCACCGCGGGGGACAGGAATTACAATGAGCAGTTCTTC. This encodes CATAGDRNYNEQFF.

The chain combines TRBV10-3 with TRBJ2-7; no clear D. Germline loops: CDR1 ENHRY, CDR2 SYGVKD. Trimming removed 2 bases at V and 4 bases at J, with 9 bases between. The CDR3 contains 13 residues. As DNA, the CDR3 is TGTGCCATCAGTGAGAGAGTTGAATACGAGCAGTACGTC. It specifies CAISERVEYEQYV.

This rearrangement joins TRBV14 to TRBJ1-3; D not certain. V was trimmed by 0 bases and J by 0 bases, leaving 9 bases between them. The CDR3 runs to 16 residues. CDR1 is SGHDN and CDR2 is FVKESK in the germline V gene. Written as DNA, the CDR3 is TGTGCCAGCAGCCAAGAAAGGGTCTACTCTGGAAACACCATATATTTT. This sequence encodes CASSQERVYSGNTIYF.

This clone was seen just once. The DNA of the CDR3 is TGTGCCAGCAGTTCCCCCGGGACACTCTCCTACAATGAGCAGTTCTTC. Amino acids: CASSSPGTLSYNEQFF. The V and J genes are TRBV28 and TRBJ2-1; D might be TRBD1 (6 bases). From germline, CDR1 is MDHEN and CDR2 SYDVKM. V dropped 4 bases and J dropped 0 bases, with 13 bases sitting between them. This CDR3 has 16 residues.

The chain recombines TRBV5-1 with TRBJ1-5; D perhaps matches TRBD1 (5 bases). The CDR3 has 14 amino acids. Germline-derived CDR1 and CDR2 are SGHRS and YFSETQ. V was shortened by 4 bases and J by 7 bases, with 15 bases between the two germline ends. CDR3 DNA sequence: TGCGCCAGCAGCCCCCAGGTGGGGGGGCAGCCCCAGCATTTT. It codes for CASSPQVGGQPQHF.